The 8 T cell receptor beta chains given below trace back to one sample, sequenced in a study of T cell responses to AZD1222 COVID-19 vaccine. Only in-frame clones appear in the TCRdb table, and some are missing; sequencing was by immunoSEQ multiplex PCR. Seen here are some 130,000 clones, roughly 91% observed once, and the top ten hold 6.5% to 8.5%. The sequencing used peripheral blood, collected 28 days after the second AZD1222 dose. The source is an adult who received the AZD1222 COVID-19 vaccine.

The V and J genes are TRBV4-1 and TRBJ1-3; tentatively, D is TRBD1 (6 bases). Trimming stripped 3 bases from V and 0 bases from J, with 12 bases between. From germline, CDR1 is MGHRA and CDR2 YSYEKL. This CDR3 has 16 amino acids. CDR3 sequence: CASSQGAGHSGNTIYF. DNA for the CDR3: TGCGCCAGCAGCCAGGGGGCGGGGCACTCTGGAAACACCATATATTTT.

This clone has a handful of counts. The chain is built from TRBV12-3 or TRBV12-4 and TRBJ2-7; no definite D call. The CDR3 consists of 12 residues. V was cut by 6 bases and J by 4 bases, with 10 bases left in between. Here the CDR3 DNA reads TGTGCCAGCAGCTCCGCCGGGTACGAGCAGTACTTC. It is translated as CASSSAGYEQYF.

This clone showed up just once. The V gene is TRBV7-9, the J gene TRBJ1-3; 10 nucleotides agree with TRBD1. Looked up from germline, CDR1 is SEHNR and CDR2 is FQNEAQ (reference sequence). Trimming cost V 3 bases and J 2 bases; bases outside gene matches: 4. The length of the CDR3 is 16 residues. CDR3 DNA: TGTGCCAGCAGCTTTCGGGACAGGGGTGCTGGAAACACCATATATTTT. Encoded protein: CASSFRDRGAGNTIYF.

V and J are TRBV3-1 (or the pseudogene TRBV3-2) and TRBJ1-6; D gene ambiguous. Germline V gene lookup returns CDR1 LGHDT and CDR2 YNNKEL (reference sequence). The V and J ends lost 4 bases and 17 bases respectively, with 12 bases between them. CDR3 length: 11 amino acids. CDR3 protein: CASSRSKVIHF. The CDR3 DNA reads TGTGCCAGCAGCCGTTCCAAAGTTATCCACTTT.

Comment on this clone: The junction departs from the called germline gene at one end, perhaps through a read error. The genes are TRBV7-7 and TRBJ2-2; 7 bases agree with TRBD1. Germline-derived CDR1 and CDR2 are SSHAT and FNYEAQ (reference sequence). The CDR3 loop spans 16 amino acids. This CDR3 reads CASSPGPGGNTGELFF. Here the CDR3 DNA reads TGTGCTAGCAGCCCAGGGCCAGGGGGGAACACCGGGGAGCTGTTTTTT.

The chain recombines TRBV19 with TRBJ1-5; D possibly corresponds to TRBD1 (6 bases). The CDR3 consists of 12 residues. Trimming took off 6 bases at V and 7 bases at J, with 10 bases between the two ends. Germline-derived CDR1 and CDR2 are LNHDA and SQIVND (reference sequence). CDR3 amino acids: CASRQGWQPQHF. In DNA form, the CDR3 reads TGTGCCAGTAGACAGGGTTGGCAGCCCCAGCATTTT.

The chain couples TRBV7-9 to TRBJ1-6, with D maybe TRBD1 (6 bases). Trimming stripped 3 bases from V and 9 bases from J, with 15 bases between. The CDR3 runs to 15 residues. Looked up from germline, CDR1 is SEHNR and CDR2 is FQNEAQ (reference sequence). CDR3 loop: CASSFGDTTTSPLHF. CDR3 sequence (DNA): TGTGCCAGCAGCTTTGGGGACACCACTACTTCACCCCTCCACTTT.

V and J are TRBV2 and TRBJ1-6, with TRBD1 identical over 7 bases. CDR3 length: 14 residues. The V and J ends lost 7 bases and 8 bases, in that order; junction bases with no gene match: 8. The germline CDR1 and CDR2 sequences are SNHLY and FYNNEI. The CDR3 bases are TGTGCCAGCACCGGACAGGCGATCGATTCACCCCTCCACTTT. Protein: CASTGQAIDSPLHF.